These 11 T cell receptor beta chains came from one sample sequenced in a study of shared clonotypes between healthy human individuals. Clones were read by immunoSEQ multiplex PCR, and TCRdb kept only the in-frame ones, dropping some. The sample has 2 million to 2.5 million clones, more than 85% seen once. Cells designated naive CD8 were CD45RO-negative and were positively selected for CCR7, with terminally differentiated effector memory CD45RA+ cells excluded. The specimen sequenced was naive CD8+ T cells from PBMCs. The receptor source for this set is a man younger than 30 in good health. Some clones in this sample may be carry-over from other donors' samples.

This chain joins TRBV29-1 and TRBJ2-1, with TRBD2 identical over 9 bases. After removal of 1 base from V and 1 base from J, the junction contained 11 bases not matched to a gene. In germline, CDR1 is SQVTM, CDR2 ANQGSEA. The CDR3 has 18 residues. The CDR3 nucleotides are TGCAGCGTTGAAGGTCTAGCGGGAACTGAGAGGTCCTACAATGAGCAGTTCTTC. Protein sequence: CSVEGLAGTERSYNEQFF.

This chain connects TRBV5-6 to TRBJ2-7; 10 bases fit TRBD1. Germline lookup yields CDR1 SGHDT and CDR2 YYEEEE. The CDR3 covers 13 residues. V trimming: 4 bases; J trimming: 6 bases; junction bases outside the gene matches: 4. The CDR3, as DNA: TGTGCCAGCAGCCTGGGACAGGGGATCGAGCAGTACTTC. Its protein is CASSLGQGIEQYF.

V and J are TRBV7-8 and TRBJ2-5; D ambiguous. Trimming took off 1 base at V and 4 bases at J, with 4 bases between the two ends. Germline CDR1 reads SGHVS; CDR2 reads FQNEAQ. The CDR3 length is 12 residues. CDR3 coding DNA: TGTGCCAGCAGCTTAGAACTAGAGACCCAGTACTTC. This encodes CASSLELETQYF.

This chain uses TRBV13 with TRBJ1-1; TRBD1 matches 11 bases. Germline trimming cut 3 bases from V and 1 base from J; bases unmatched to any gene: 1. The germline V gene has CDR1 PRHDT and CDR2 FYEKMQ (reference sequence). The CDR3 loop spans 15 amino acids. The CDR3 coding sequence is TGTGCCAGCAGCTTCGGGACAGGGGGGAACACTGAAGCTTTCTTT. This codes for CASSFGTGGNTEAFF.

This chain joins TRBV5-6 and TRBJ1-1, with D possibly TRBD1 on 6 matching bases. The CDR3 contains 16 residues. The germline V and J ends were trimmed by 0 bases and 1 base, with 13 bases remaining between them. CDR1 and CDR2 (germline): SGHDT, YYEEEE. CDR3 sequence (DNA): TGTGCCAGCAGCTTGGCCTTGCAGGGACAGAACACTGAAGCTTTCTTT. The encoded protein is CASSLALQGQNTEAFF.

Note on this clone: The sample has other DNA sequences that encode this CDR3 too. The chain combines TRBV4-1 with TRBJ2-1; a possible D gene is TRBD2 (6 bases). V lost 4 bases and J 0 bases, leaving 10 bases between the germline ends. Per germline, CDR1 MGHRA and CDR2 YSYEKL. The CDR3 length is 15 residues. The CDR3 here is CASSLAGGSYNEQFF. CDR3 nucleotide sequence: TGCGCCAGCAGCCTAGCCGGGGGCTCCTACAATGAGCAGTTCTTC.

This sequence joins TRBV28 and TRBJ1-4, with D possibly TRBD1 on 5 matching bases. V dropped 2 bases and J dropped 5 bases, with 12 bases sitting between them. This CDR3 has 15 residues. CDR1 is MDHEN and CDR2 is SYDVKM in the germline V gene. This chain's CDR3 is CASSLGWDLNEKLFF. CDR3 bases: TGTGCCAGCAGTTTAGGATGGGACCTCAATGAAAAACTGTTTTTT. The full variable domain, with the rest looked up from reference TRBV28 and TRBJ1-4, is DVKVTQSSRYLVKRTGEKVFLECVQDMDHENMFWYRQDPGLGLRLIYFSYDVKMKEKGDIPEGYSVSREKKERFSLILESASTNQTSMYLCASSLGWDLNEKLFFGSGTQLSVL.

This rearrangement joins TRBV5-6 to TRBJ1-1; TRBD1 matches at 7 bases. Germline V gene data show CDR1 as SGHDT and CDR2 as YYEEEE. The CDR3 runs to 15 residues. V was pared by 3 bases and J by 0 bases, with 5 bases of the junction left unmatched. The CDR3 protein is CASSSTDRVNTEAFF. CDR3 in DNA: TGTGCCAGCAGCTCGACAGACAGGGTGAACACTGAAGCTTTCTTT.

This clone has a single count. This CDR3 reads CASSLGTPRGGETQYF. The CDR3 nucleotides read TGTGCCAGCAGCTTAGGGACCCCCCGGGGTGGCGAGACCCAGTACTTC. The genes are TRBV7-6 and TRBJ2-5; TRBD2 is a possible D gene (5 bases). V lost 1 base to trimming and J lost 5 bases, with 17 bases between them. The CDR3 runs 16 residues. Per germline, CDR1 SGHVS and CDR2 FNYEAQ.

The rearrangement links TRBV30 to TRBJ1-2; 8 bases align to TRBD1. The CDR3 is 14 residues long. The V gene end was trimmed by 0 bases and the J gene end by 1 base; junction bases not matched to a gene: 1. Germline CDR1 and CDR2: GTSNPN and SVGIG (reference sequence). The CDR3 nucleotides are TGTGCCTGGAGTGTACAGGGGGATAACTATGGCTACACCTTC. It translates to CAWSVQGDNYGYTF.

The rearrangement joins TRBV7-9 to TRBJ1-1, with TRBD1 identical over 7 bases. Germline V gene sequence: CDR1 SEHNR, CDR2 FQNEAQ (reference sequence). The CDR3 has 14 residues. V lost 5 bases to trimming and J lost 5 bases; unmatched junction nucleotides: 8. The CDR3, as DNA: TGTGCCAGCAGCCTCCAGGGGGTCGAAACTGAAGCTTTCTTT. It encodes CASSLQGVETEAFF.